The rows below give T cell receptor beta chains drawn from one sample of a study of blood T cell repertoires in COVID-19. Clones were sequenced by immunoSEQ multiplex PCR, and TCRdb holds only the in-frame ones, with some missing. The sample shows about 100,000 clones, 84% of them seen only once. The sample was peripheral blood. Every receptor here comes from a human donor in a cohort sampled during active COVID-19. The CDR3 runs from the conserved cysteine through the conserved F or W. D genes are given only for firm matches. Size is omitted from some rows. Given values are once, few, many or a class for expanded clones.

clone_size	d_call	v_call	j_call	cdr3_aa
.	TRBD1	TRBV19	TRBJ1-5	CASSIEQGETPQHF
.	.	TRBV5-1	TRBJ2-4	CASSSWTYSNIQYF
.	TRBD2	TRBV4-1	TRBJ2-7	CASSPSGGPYEQYF
.	TRBD1	TRBV3-1/TRBV3-2	TRBJ1-4	CASSQVDRVTTNEKLFF
.	TRBD1	TRBV2	TRBJ1-5	CASRLQQGGNQPQHF
.	.	TRBV5-5	TRBJ1-5	CASSSSGVNQPQHF
few	.	TRBV3-1/TRBV3-2	TRBJ1-2	CYARNYGYTF
.	TRBD1	TRBV14	TRBJ1-2	CASSETGTYYGYTF
.	.	TRBV28	TRBJ1-2	CASSLIQGTPGGLYGYTF
.	TRBD1	TRBV15	TRBJ1-5	CATSSARDSYSNQPQHF
.	.	TRBV27	TRBJ1-2	CASSPQRAGTFYGYTF
.	TRBD1	TRBV5-5	TRBJ1-1	CASSAGQGITEAFF
.	.	TRBV19	TRBJ2-2	CASSIKGWIGELFF
.	.	TRBV5-6	TRBJ2-1	CASSRGLPAYNEQFF
few	TRBD2	TRBV28	TRBJ2-3	CASASGTSGGAYTQYF
.	.	TRBV5-1	TRBJ2-2	CASSLVGRVGTGELFF
.	.	TRBV5-6	TRBJ2-5	CASSMAWGRGIQETQYF
.	TRBD1	TRBV18	TRBJ2-1	CASSPTRDRVSEQFF
.	TRBD1	TRBV7-2	TRBJ1-1	CASSLRQGTEAFF
.	.	TRBV2	TRBJ2-5	CAATRGSQYF
few	TRBD2	TRBV6-2/TRBV6-3	TRBJ2-3	CASSYRLAGSTDTQYF
.	.	TRBV6-5	TRBJ2-3	CASSYSSSGGTDTQYF
.	.	TRBV12-3/TRBV12-4	TRBJ2-7	CASSLRRPPEQYF